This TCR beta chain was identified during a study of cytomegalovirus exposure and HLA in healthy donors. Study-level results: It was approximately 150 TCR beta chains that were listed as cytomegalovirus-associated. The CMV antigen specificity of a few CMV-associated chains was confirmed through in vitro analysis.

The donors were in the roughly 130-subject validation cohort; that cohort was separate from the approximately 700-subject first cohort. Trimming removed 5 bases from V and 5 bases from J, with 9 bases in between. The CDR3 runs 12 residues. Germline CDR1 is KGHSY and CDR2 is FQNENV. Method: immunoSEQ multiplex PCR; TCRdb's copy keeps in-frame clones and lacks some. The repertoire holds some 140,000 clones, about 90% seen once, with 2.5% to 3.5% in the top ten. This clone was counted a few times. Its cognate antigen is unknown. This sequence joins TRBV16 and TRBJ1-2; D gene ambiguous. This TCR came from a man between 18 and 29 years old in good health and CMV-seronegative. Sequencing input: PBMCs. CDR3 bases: TGTGCCAGCAGCGTGGGCCATTATGGCTACACCTTC. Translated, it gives CASSVGHYGYTF.